The 7 T cell receptor beta chains reported below all come from one sample, sequenced in a study of human T cells and chemical hapten exposure. This sample's time point: pre-sensitization, week 0. Specified treatment: therapeutic diphenylcyclopropenone sensitization with weekly scalp DPC. TCRdb analysed the RACE reads with MiXCR anew, one entry per CDR3 protein. Found here are approximately 60,000 distinct CDR3 sequences, approximately 11% of them singletons; the top ten hold approximately 3.9%. The input for sequencing was whole blood, taken in connection with sensitization to the hapten diphenylcyclopropenone (DPC). Source of these receptors: a woman in her thirties or forties with alopecia areata. Some clones in this sample may be carry-over from other donors' samples.

This clonotype was recorded many times. The chain combines TRBV6-5 with TRBJ2-5; D gene uncertain. Per the germline V gene, CDR1 is MNHEY and CDR2 is SVGAGI. The CDR3 totals 13 residues. V was pared by 7 bases and J by 5 bases, with 14 bases between. DNA of the CDR3: TGTGCCAGCATGCTTCTCCTTGGGGAGACCCAGTACTTC. Its protein is CASMLLLGETQYF.

This clonotype has a count of ten or more. The V gene is TRBV3-1, the J gene TRBJ2-3, with D tentatively TRBD2 (5 bases). Between the trimmed V and J ends, which lost 0 bases and 4 bases, there was a span of 11 bases. Germline CDR1 and CDR2: LGHDT and YNNKEL (reference sequence). CDR3 length equals 15 residues. The CDR3 nucleotides read TGTGCCAGCAGCCAAGAGGGGAGTTTAGCAGATACGCAGTATTTT. Protein sequence: CASSQEGSLADTQYF.

This clonotype was picked up a small number of times. CDR3 in DNA: TGTGCCGCGCGGGACAAGGTGAACACTGAAGCTTTCTTT. Amino acids: CAARDKVNTEAFF. This chain joins TRBV10-3 and TRBJ1-1, with TRBD1 as a possible D gene (6 bases). The CDR3 extends over 13 amino acids. V lost 11 bases and J lost 0, with 13 bases in between. Germline loops: CDR1 ENHRY, CDR2 SYGVKD.

This clonotype was counted a few times. J is TRBJ2-1 and V is TRBV20-1; 7 bases fit TRBD1. The length of the CDR3 is 15 residues. The germline CDR1 and CDR2 sequences are DFQATT and SNEGSKA (reference sequence). V trimming: 5 bases; J trimming: 6 bases; junction bases outside the gene matches: 13. DNA of the CDR3: TGCAGTGCTCCGCGACAGGGTGGAATTGGCAATGAGCAGTTCTTC. Translated: CSAPRQGGIGNEQFF.

V gene TRBV12-5 combines with J gene TRBJ2-5; 8 nucleotides line up with TRBD2. Unmatched junction bases numbered 5, after V lost 7 bases and J lost 1 base. The CDR3 extends over 14 amino acids. Germline CDR1 LGHNT, CDR2 FRNRAP. This CDR3 is CASAPAGVQETQYF. The CDR3 DNA is TGTGCTAGTGCCCCAGCGGGGGTCCAAGAGACCCAGTACTTC. The entire variable domain, with the rest obtained from reference TRBV12-5 and TRBJ2-5, is as follows: DARVTQTPRHKVTEMGQEVTMRCQPILGHNTVFWYRQTMMQGLELLAYFRNRAPLDDSGMPKDRFSAEMPDATLATLKIQPSEPRDSAVYFCASAPAGVQETQYFGPGTRLLVL.

The rearrangement links TRBV4-2 to TRBJ2-1, with TRBD1 identical over 8 bases. This CDR3 has 17 amino acids. V was clipped by 0 bases and J by 1 base; unmatched bases: 5. Germline V gene sequence: CDR1 LGHNA, CDR2 YNFKEQ. CDR3 sequence reads: CASSQDRQGSSYNEQFF. CDR3 coding DNA: TGTGCCAGCAGCCAAGACCGACAGGGGTCTTCCTACAATGAGCAGTTCTTC.

This clonotype was recorded a few times. V and J are TRBV7-6 and TRBJ1-5; 7 bases agree with TRBD1. The V gene's germline CDR1 is SGHVS and CDR2 FNYEAQ. Unmatched junction bases numbered 9, after V lost 1 base and J lost 3 bases. The CDR3 extends over 17 amino acids. CDR3 sequence reads: CASSLGGWQGVNQPQHF. The CDR3 DNA follows: TGTGCCAGCAGCTTAGGAGGGTGGCAGGGGGTCAATCAGCCCCAGCATTTT.